This T cell receptor beta chain was identified in a study of human T cells and chemical hapten exposure. Whole-study context: Minor pooled library volume differences mainly drove per-sample TCR yield variation.

The time point was: patch test 1, 2 weeks after DPC sensitization. Treatment noted: therapeutic diphenylcyclopropenone sensitization with weekly scalp DPC. Blood was collected ahead of every patch test applied. In TCRdb, the RACE reads were re-called with MiXCR into one record per CDR3 protein. The data contain approximately 400,000 distinct CDR3 sequences, around 4.8% of them singletons. This clonotype was detected only a few times. Its antigen remains unknown. CDR3 length: 14 residues. V lost 2 bases to trimming and J lost 6 bases, with 11 bases between them. Study-level results: With alopecia, donors may have immune responses unlike healthy people's.

This specimen was whole blood, taken in connection with sensitization to the hapten diphenylcyclopropenone (DPC). The chain links TRBV12-3 or TRBV12-4 to TRBJ2-1; D is possibly TRBD1 (6 bases). The sequence was collected from a woman in her forties or fifties with alopecia areata. Some clones in this sample may be carry-over from other donors' samples. This CDR3 reads CASSLKGVGNEQFF. CDR3 bases: TGTGCCAGCAGTTTAAAGGGGGTGGGCAATGAGCAGTTCTTC.